The TCR beta chain described here comes from a study of cytomegalovirus exposure and HLA in healthy donors. With 60 Vbeta and 13 Jbeta primers, the PCR was carried out. This table comes from immunoSEQ multiplex PCR, and its TCRdb copy is limited to in-frame clones, with some not included. The profile shows roughly 150,000 clones, 75% to 80% of them singletons. With respect to this clone: Its antigen is not known.

Study outcomes and limitations: Among TCR sequences, most were rare, though some public TCRs appeared in many donors. Reported performance of the classifier showed diagnosis of cytomegalovirus status with high specificity and sensitivity.

The source of this sequence is a male donor in good health and CMV-seronegative. Source material: PBMCs.

DNA of the CDR3: TGTGCCAGCAGTCCCCCGGGATCCGAATCCTACAATGAGCAGTTCTTC. It encodes CASSPPGSESYNEQFF. This chain links TRBV27 with TRBJ2-1; perhaps TRBD2 as D (5 bases). CDR1 MNHEY and CDR2 SMNVEV come from the germline V gene (reference sequence). This CDR3 contains 16 residues. Trimming removed 5 bases from V and 1 base from J, with 15 bases in between.